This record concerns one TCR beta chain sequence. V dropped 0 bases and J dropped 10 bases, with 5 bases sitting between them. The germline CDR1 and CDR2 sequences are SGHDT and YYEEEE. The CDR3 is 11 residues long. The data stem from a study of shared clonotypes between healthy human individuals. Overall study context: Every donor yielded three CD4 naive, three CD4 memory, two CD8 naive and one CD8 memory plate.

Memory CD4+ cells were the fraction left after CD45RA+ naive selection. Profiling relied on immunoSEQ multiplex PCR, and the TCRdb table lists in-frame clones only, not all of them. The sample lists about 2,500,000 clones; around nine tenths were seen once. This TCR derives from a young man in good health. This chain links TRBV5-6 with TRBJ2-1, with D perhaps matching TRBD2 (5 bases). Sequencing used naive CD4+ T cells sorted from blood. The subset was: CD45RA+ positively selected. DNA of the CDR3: TGTGCCAGCAGCTTGGCGGGAGAGCAGTTCTTC. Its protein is CASSLAGEQFF.